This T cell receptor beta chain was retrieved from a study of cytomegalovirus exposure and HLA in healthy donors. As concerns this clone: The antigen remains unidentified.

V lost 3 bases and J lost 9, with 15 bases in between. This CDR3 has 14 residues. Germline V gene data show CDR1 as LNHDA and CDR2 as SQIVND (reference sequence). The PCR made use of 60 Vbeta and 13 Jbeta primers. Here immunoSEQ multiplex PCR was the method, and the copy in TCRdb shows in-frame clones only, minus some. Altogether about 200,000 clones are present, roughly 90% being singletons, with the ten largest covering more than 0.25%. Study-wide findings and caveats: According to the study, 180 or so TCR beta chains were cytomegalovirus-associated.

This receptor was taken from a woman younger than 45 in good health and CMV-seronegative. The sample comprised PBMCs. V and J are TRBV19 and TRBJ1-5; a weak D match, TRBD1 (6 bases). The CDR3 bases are TGTGCCAGTAGTATGCGGACAGAGGAAAGGCCCCAGCATTTT. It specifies CASSMRTEERPQHF.